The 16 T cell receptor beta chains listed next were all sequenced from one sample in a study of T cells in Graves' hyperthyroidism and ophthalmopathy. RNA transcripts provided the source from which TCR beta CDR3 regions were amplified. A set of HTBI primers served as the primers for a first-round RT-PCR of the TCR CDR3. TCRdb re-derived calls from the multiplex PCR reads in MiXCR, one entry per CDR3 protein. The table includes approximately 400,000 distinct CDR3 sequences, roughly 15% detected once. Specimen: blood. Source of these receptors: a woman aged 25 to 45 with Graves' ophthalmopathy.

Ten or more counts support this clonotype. This CDR3 is CASSNPTFTNTGELFF. CDR3 nucleotide sequence: TGTGCCAGCAGTAATCCGACGTTTACGAACACCGGGGAGCTGTTTTTT. This chain uses TRBV12-3 or TRBV12-4 with TRBJ2-2; D is ambiguous. This CDR3 has 16 residues. V was cut by 5 bases and J by 0 bases, with 13 bases left in between.

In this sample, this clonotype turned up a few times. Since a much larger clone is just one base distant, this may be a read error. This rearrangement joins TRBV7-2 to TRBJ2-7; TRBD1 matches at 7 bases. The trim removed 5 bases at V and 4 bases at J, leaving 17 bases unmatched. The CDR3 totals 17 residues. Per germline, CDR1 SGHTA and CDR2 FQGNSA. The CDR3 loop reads CASSKGFSRTGGYEQYF. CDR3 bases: TGTGCCAGCAGCAAAGGATTTTCCCGGACAGGCGGTTACGAGCAGTACTTC. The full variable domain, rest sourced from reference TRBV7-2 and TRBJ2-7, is GAGVSQSPSNKVTEKGKDVELRCDPISGHTALYWYRQSLGQGLEFLIYFQGNSAPDKSGLPSDRFSAERTGGSVSTLTIQRTQQEDSAVYLCASSKGFSRTGGYEQYFGPGTRLTVT.

This chain's CDR3 is CASSLVRGGENQETQYF. The CDR3 nucleotides are TGTGCCAGCAGCTTAGTGCGGGGGGGCGAAAACCAAGAGACCCAGTACTTC. The chain couples TRBV11-2 to TRBJ2-5, with TRBD2 matching 9 bases. Germline V gives CDR1 SGHAT, CDR2 FQNNGV. The CDR3 sequence is 17 residues long. V trimming: 1 base; J trimming: 0 bases; junction bases outside the gene matches: 6.

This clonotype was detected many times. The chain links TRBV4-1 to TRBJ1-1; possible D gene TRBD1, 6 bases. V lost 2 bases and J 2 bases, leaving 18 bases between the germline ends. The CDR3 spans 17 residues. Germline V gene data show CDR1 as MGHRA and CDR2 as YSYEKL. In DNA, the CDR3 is TGCGCCAGCAGCCAACCGGCCTTAATACAGGGAAACACTGAAGCTTTCTTT. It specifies CASSQPALIQGNTEAFF.

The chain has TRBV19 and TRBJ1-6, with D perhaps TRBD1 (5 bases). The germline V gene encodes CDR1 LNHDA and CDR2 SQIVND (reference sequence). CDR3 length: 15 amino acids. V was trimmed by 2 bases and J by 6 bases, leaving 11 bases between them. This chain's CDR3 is CASSILAGPNSPLHF. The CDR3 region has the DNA TGTGCCAGTAGTATACTTGCGGGGCCTAATTCACCCCTCCACTTT.

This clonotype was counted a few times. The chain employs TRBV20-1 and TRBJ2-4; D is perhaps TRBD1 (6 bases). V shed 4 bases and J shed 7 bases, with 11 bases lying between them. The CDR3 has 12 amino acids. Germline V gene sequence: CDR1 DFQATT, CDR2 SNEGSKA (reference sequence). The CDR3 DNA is TGCAGTGCTACCCCCCAGGGGAACATTCAGTACTTC. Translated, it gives CSATPQGNIQYF.

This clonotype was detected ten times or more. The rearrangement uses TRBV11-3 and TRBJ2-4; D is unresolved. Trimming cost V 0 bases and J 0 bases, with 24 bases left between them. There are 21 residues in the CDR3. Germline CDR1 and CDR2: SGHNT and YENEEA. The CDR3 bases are TGTGCCAGCAGCTTAGATCCTCTCTGTTTACCGAATATCCTAGCCAAAAACATTCAGTACTTC. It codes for CASSLDPLCLPNILAKNIQYF.

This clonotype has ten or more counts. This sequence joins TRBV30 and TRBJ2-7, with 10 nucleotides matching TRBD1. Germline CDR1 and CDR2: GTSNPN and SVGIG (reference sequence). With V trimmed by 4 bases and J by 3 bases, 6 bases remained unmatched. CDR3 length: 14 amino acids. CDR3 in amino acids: CAWTPGTGDYEQYF. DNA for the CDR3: TGTGCCTGGACCCCCGGGACAGGGGACTACGAGCAGTACTTC.

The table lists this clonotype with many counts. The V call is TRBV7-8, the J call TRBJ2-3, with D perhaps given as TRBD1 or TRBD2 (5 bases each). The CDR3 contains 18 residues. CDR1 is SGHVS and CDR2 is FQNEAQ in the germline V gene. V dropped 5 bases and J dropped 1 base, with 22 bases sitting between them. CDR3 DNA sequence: TGTGCCAGCAGCCTATATCGCCGGACGGGGCGGGGCACAGATACGCAGTATTTT. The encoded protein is CASSLYRRTGRGTDTQYF.

This chain's CDR3 is CASSHGPQGTNEKLFF. CDR3 coding DNA: TGTGCCAGCAGCCATGGGCCACAGGGAACTAATGAAAAACTGTTTTTT. The chain joins TRBV16 to TRBJ1-4; tentative D call: TRBD1 (6 bases). The length of the CDR3 is 16 residues. The V gene's germline CDR1 is KGHSY and CDR2 FQNENV. V lost 3 bases, J lost 1 base, and 12 bases lay in between.

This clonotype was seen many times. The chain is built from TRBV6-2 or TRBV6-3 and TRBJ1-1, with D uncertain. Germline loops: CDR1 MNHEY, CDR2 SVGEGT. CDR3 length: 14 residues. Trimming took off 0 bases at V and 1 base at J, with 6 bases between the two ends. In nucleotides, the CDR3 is TGTGCCAGCAGTTACTCGAGTAAGAACACTGAAGCTTTCTTT. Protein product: CASSYSSKNTEAFF.

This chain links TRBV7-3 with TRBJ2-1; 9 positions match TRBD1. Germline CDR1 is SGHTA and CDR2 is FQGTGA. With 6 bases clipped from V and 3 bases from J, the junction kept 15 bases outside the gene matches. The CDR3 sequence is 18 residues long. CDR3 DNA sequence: TGTGCCAGCAGTTGGTTTGGCGGCGGGACAGGGTTCTACAATGAGCAGTTCTTC. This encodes CASSWFGGGTGFYNEQFF.

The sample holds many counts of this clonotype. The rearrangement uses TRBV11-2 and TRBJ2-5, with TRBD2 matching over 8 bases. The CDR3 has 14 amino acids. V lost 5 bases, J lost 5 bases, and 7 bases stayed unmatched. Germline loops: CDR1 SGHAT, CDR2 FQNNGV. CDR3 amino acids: CASSAGLGGETQYF. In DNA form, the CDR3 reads TGTGCCAGCAGCGCGGGACTAGGGGGGGAGACCCAGTACTTC.

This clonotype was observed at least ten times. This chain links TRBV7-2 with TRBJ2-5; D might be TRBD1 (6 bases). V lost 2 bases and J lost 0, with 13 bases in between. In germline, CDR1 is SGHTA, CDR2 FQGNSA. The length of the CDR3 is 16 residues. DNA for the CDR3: TGTGCCAGCAGCTTATTGGGAACAGGGTACCAAGAGACCCAGTACTTC. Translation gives CASSLLGTGYQETQYF.

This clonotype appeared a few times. Here the CDR3 reads CASSLAQGGFLSYEQYF. CDR3 coding DNA: TGTGCCAGCAGCTTAGCACAGGGGGGGTTTCTATCCTACGAGCAGTACTTC. The J gene is TRBJ2-7, the V gene TRBV7-8; D might be TRBD1 (8 bases). This CDR3 comprises 17 residues. In germline, CDR1 is SGHVS, CDR2 FQNEAQ. Trimming removed 0 bases at V and 1 base at J, with 16 bases between.

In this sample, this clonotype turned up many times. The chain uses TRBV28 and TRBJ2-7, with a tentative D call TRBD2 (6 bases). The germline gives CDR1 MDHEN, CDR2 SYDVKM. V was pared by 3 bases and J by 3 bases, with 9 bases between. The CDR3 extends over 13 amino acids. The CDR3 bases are TGTGCCAGCAGTTTTCTCGGGGGCTACGAGCAGTACTTC. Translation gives CASSFLGGYEQYF.